Listed here are 2 T cell receptor beta chains from one sample, sequenced in a study. TCRdb called the RT-PCR reads again in MiXCR, with one record for every CDR3 protein. The sample shows about 680,000 distinct CDR3 sequences, over 12% of them seen only once. What was sequenced was memory CD4+ T cells from blood. The origin of the receptors is a female donor in good health, serving as a healthy control.

The chain links TRBV20-1 to TRBJ2-7; 9 bases align to TRBD1. The germline V gene encodes CDR1 DFQATT and CDR2 SNEGSKA (reference sequence). V shed 3 bases, J shed 2 bases, and the junction held 5 bases outside the gene matches. There are 14 residues in the CDR3. In DNA, the CDR3 is TGCAGTGCTAGTATGGGACAGGGAACCTACGAGCAGTACTTC. Translating gives CSASMGQGTYEQYF.

V and J are TRBV4-1 and TRBJ2-1; no clear D gene. The germline CDR1 and CDR2 sequences are MGHRA and YSYEKL. The CDR3 totals 13 residues. V was trimmed by 3 bases and J by 6 bases, leaving 9 bases between them. The CDR3 region is CASSHRNSNEQFF. CDR3 DNA sequence: TGCGCCAGCAGCCACAGAAATAGCAATGAGCAGTTCTTC.